The subject of this entry is one T cell receptor (beta chain). TRAV- and TRBV-specific primers, spanning alpha and beta chains, primed first-strand cDNA. With a V-primer adapter and a constant-region primer, TCRs were amplified for roughly 20 PCR cycles. TCRdb used MiXCR to reprocess the reads, holding one entry per CDR3 protein. The table includes 64,000 or so distinct CDR3 sequences, 31% detected once. Specified time point: before trial treatment. Ipilimumab, nivolumab, aspirin, low-dose cyclophosphamide and low-dose radiotherapy were administered to donors. Eligible patients bore advanced solid tumors devoid of tumor-infiltrating lymphocytes. These data are taken from a study of low-dose radiotherapy and immunotherapy resistance in tumors. The wider study: Cyclophosphamide was given intravenously at 200 mg/m2 every two weeks, and each dose came one day before radiation and immunotherapy.

The CDR3 length is 17 residues. This material consisted of PBMCs, taken before treatment. The receptor comes from a female donor with ovarian cancer. The chain recombines TRBV26 with TRBJ2-7; TRBD2 is the table's D call and was not checked against the DNA. TRBV26 is labeled a pseudogene. This CDR3 reads CASSHKVGLAPNYEQYF. In DNA, the CDR3 is TGTGCCAGCAGTCACAAGGTCGGACTAGCGCCAAACTACGAGCAGTACTTC.